This T cell receptor (beta chain) was profiled in a study of blood T cell repertoires in COVID-19. A single count supports this clone. Produced via immunoSEQ multiplex PCR; TCRdb's table is partial and in-frame only. Altogether approximately 180,000 clones are present, 88% being singletons, with the ten largest covering approximately 4.5%. The CDR3 has 16 amino acids. From germline, CDR1 is LGHNA and CDR2 YSLEER. V shed 1 base, J shed 5 bases, and the junction held 8 bases outside the gene matches. The source material was peripheral blood. This clonotype was sampled from a human donor in a cohort sampled during active COVID-19. The rearrangement links TRBV4-3 to TRBJ2-3, with 8 nucleotides matching TRBD1. CDR3 in amino acids: CASSQASQGAGDTQYF. DNA for the CDR3: TGCGCCAGCAGCCAAGCATCGCAGGGGGCAGGAGATACGCAGTATTTT.